Listed below are T cell receptor beta chains from one sample, sequenced in a study of cytomegalovirus exposure and HLA in healthy donors. Only in-frame clones appear in the TCRdb table, and some are missing; sequencing was by immunoSEQ multiplex PCR. The data contain approximately 65,000 clones, more than 95% of them singletons. Sequenced: PBMCs. These receptors were taken from a man younger than 35 in good health and CMV-seronegative. Each CDR3 is given with its conserved first and last residue. Fields, in order: V gene, clone size, J gene, CDR3 protein. Some rows have no size entry. The others give once, few or many, or a class for an expanded clone.

TRBV2,NA,TRBJ2-7,CASSDRPTSYYEQYF
TRBV28,once,TRBJ1-1,CASSPYRGGNTEAFF
TRBV5-8,NA,TRBJ1-5,CASSPFTGANNQPQHF
TRBV27,NA,TRBJ1-2,CASSFLLGHYGYTF
TRBV28,NA,TRBJ1-1,CASSPGGEAFF
TRBV6-5,NA,TRBJ1-2,CASSYLGQGVVDGYTF
TRBV19,NA,TRBJ2-7,CASSPGQGPGEQYF
TRBV11-3,NA,TRBJ2-2,CASSLVGGSTTGELFF
TRBV5-1,NA,TRBJ1-3,CASSYIRVESGNTIYF
TRBV9,NA,TRBJ1-2,CASSVNSLSYGYTF
TRBV2,NA,TRBJ1-5,CASSTGTGSLGPQHF
TRBV20-1,NA,TRBJ1-2,CSPGSGYTF
TRBV19,NA,TRBJ1-1,CASLQGPTEAFF
TRBV5-1,NA,TRBJ2-1,CASSSPGGHNEQFF
TRBV5-1,NA,TRBJ2-1,CASSVPGQGRNEQFF
TRBV7-9,NA,TRBJ1-2,CASSPGGTGSYGYTF
TRBV6-5,NA,TRBJ2-3,CASSYRTSGGTDTQYF
TRBV4-1,NA,TRBJ2-7,CASSQEFTTGGLYF
TRBV5-6,NA,TRBJ1-2,CASSLNRGRYNYGYTF
TRBV9,NA,TRBJ2-7,CASSAGAYEQYF
TRBV6-6,NA,TRBJ1-5,CASSAPAGAGNQPQHF
TRBV27,NA,TRBJ1-6,CASRQGAFYNSPLHF
TRBV5-8,NA,TRBJ1-1,CASSLAGGTNTEAFF
TRBV7-2,once,TRBJ2-4,CASSLVTSGSQNIQYF
TRBV7-8,NA,TRBJ2-7,CASRGRDEQYF
TRBV5-1,NA,TRBJ2-1,CASSLNVPASGSGEQFF
TRBV28,NA,TRBJ1-4,CASRQQGRSEKLFF
TRBV6-6,NA,TRBJ1-1,CATRTGGNTEAFF
TRBV6-4,NA,TRBJ2-4,CASRTGRKAKNIQYF
TRBV6-5,once,TRBJ2-7,CASSLREGYEQYF
TRBV11-2,NA,TRBJ1-2,CASSPILIGQGDYGYTF
TRBV18,NA,TRBJ1-4,CASTGQGNPTNEKLFF
TRBV7-2,NA,TRBJ2-7,CASSSREAYEQYF
TRBV6-6,NA,TRBJ2-7,CASSGRGTYEQYF
TRBV29-1,NA,TRBJ1-4,CSVSPTGHRNEKLFF
TRBV30,few,TRBJ1-2,CAWSVLDSRYTF
TRBV7-2,NA,TRBJ2-1,CASGYRGYNEQFF
TRBV9,NA,TRBJ2-2,CASSVELAGVGGTGELFF
TRBV6-5,NA,TRBJ1-1,CASSTRERNTEAFF
TRBV14,NA,TRBJ2-1,CASGTSGRYEQFF
TRBV27,NA,TRBJ2-2,CASSLIAGELFF
TRBV27,NA,TRBJ2-1,CASSLELSYNEQFF
TRBV19,once,TRBJ2-3,CASSRGGGAADTQYF
TRBV9,NA,TRBJ2-1,CASSLGQGGYNEQFF
TRBV7-9,NA,TRBJ2-1,CASSFRDNLNEQFF
TRBV9,NA,TRBJ2-3,CASSLGLAGGDTQYF
TRBV15,NA,TRBJ1-4,CAGARGANEKLFF
TRBV29-1,NA,TRBJ1-5,CSVDQGARQSAPAF
TRBV27,NA,TRBJ2-1,CASSERDTRSSYNEQFF
TRBV5-4,NA,TRBJ2-4,CASSSASGVQENIQYF
TRBV6-5,NA,TRBJ2-3,CASSYSRQATDTQYF
TRBV5-1,once,TRBJ2-2,CASSLVSNTGELFF
TRBV20-1,NA,TRBJ1-1,CSATRGAEAFF
TRBV10-3,NA,TRBJ1-3,CATGTGPSGNTIYF
TRBV7-9,NA,TRBJ1-3,CASSLARQGVGNTIYF
TRBV30,NA,TRBJ2-5,CAWQGNQETQYF
TRBV6-5,NA,TRBJ1-5,CASRREGNQPQHF
TRBV7-3,NA,TRBJ2-1,CASSLGATSYNEQFF